One and the same sample provided the 4 T cell receptor beta chains below, sequenced in a study of post-analysis software for immune sequencing data. Study conclusions and caveats: When patients were compared with controls, 4 or 5 TRBV segments were more frequent, TRBV5-6, TRBV5-1 and TRBV20-1 among them.

Unique molecular identifiers tagged the TCR beta cDNA libraries. MiXCR, run by TCRdb on the PCR reads, gives a single entry per CDR3 protein. The data show about 380,000 distinct CDR3 sequences, around 37% seen once. The antigens for these receptors are not known. Sequencing input: blood. The receptors originated from a girl aged 10-17 years with multiple sclerosis.

The genes are TRBV5-1 and TRBJ2-1; unclear D gene. Deletions cut 1 base from V and 7 bases from J, with 9 bases between. The CDR3 has 13 residues. Germline loops: CDR1 SGHRS, CDR2 YFSETQ. For the CDR3, the DNA is TGCGCCAGCAGCTTGTCAGTGGAGAATGAGCAGTTCTTC. Translating it yields CASSLSVENEQFF.

In the case of this clonotype: The junction shows a germline mismatch at one end, possibly a read error. The gene calls are TRBV24-1 and TRBJ1-2, with a possible D match to TRBD1 (5 bases). The CDR3 is 14 residues long. CDR1 and CDR2 from the germline V gene are KGHDR and SFDVKD. In nucleotides, the CDR3 is TGTGCCACCAGTCGGCGTGGGGGTGAGGATGGCCACACCTTC. Its translation: CATSRRGGEDGHTF.

With regard to this clonotype: The junction differs from germline at one of its ends, possibly a read error. The V call is TRBV12-3 or TRBV12-4, the J call TRBJ2-1; D not certain. This CDR3 contains 13 residues. The CDR3 DNA is TGTGCCGGCAGTTTAAGGGCAGAAGCTGAGCAGTTCTTC. Translating gives CAGSLRAEAEQFF.

CDR3: CASSLEVGSYEQYF. The CDR3 DNA is TGTGCCAGCAGCTTAGAGGTCGGGTCCTACGAGCAGTACTTC. The V and J genes are TRBV11-2 and TRBJ2-7; D remains unclear. Trimming left V 0 bases short and J 1 base short, with 7 bases between. CDR3 length: 14 residues. From germline, CDR1 is SGHAT and CDR2 FQNNGV.